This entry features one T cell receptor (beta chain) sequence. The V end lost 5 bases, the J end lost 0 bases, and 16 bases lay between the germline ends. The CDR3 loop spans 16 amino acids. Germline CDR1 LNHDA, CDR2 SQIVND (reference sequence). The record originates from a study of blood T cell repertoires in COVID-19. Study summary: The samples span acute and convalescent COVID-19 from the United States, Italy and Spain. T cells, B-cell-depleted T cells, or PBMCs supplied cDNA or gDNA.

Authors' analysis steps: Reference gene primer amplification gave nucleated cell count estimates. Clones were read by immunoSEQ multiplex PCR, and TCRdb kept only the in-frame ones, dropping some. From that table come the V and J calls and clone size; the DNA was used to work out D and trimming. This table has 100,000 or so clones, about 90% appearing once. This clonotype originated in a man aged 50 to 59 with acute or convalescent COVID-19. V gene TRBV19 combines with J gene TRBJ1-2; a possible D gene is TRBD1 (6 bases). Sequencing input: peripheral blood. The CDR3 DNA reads TGTGCCAGTAGTTACAGGGCGACCGAACCTAACTATGGCTACACCTTC. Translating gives CASSYRATEPNYGYTF.